The 10 T cell receptor beta chains presented below share a single source sample, sequenced in a study of blood T cell repertoires in COVID-19. Sequencing was performed with immunoSEQ multiplex PCR; in TCRdb, only in-frame clones are kept and a portion is missing. The sample yields about 92,000 clones, around 72% seen once. Material for sequencing was peripheral blood. The receptors derive from a woman aged 55-69 years in a cohort sampled during active or convalescent COVID-19.

This chain links TRBV9 with TRBJ2-1, with 14 bases fitting TRBD2. This CDR3 contains 15 residues. The V gene's germline CDR1 is SGDLS and CDR2 YYNGEE. The V and J ends lost 2 bases and 8 bases, in that order; junction bases with no gene match: 3. The CDR3 loop is CASSVGTSGGDEQFF. Here the CDR3 DNA reads TGTGCCAGCAGCGTTGGGACTAGCGGGGGTGATGAGCAGTTCTTC. Using reference TRBV9 and TRBJ2-1 for the parts outside the CDR3, the full variable domain is DSGVTQTPKHLITATGQRVTLRCSPRSGDLSVYWYQQSLDQGLQFLIQYYNGEERAKGNILERFSAQQFPDLHSELNLSSLELGDSALYFCASSVGTSGGDEQFFGPGTRLTVL.

The J gene is TRBJ1-2, the V gene TRBV5-6, with 9 bases identical to TRBD1. Germline V gene data show CDR1 as SGHDT and CDR2 as YYEEEE. The J segment lost 8 bases and the V segment lost 4 bases, leaving 12 bases of the junction unmatched. The CDR3 is made up of 15 amino acids. DNA for the CDR3: TGTGCCAGCAGCAAACAGGGGGCAGGGAGCCCCGGCTACACCTTC. This sequence encodes CASSKQGAGSPGYTF.

This clone was observed once. The genes are TRBV2 and TRBJ2-1; TRBD2 might be the D (7 bases). Germline CDR1 is SNHLY and CDR2 is FYNNEI. Trimming stripped 1 base from V and 8 bases from J, with 15 bases between. This CDR3 region has 15 residues. The CDR3 nucleotides are TGTGCCAGCAGTGAAGAAGGGGGGGGGCCGTATGAGCAGTTCTTC. Translated, it gives CASSEEGGGPYEQFF.

This clone was observed once. The gene calls are TRBV10-3 and TRBJ2-1, with 8 bases aligning to TRBD2. The CDR3 sequence is 16 residues long. Per the germline V gene, CDR1 is ENHRY and CDR2 is SYGVKD. V shed 0 bases, J shed 1 base, and the junction held 2 bases outside the gene matches. The CDR3 DNA reads TGTGCCATCAGTGAGTCTAGCGGGGCGTCCTACAATGAGCAGTTCTTC. Its protein is CAISESSGASYNEQFF.

This chain connects TRBV19 to TRBJ2-7, with 9 bases fitting TRBD1. The CDR3 consists of 16 residues. Germline V gene data show CDR1 as LNHDA and CDR2 as SQIVND (reference sequence). With V trimmed by 5 bases and J by 6 bases, 14 bases remained unmatched. The CDR3 reads CASSPLQGTGPREQYF. CDR3 nucleotide sequence: TGTGCCAGTAGTCCTTTGCAAGGGACAGGGCCTCGCGAGCAGTACTTC.

V is TRBV29-1 and J is TRBJ2-5; D ambiguous. The germline V and J ends were trimmed by 4 bases and 2 bases, with 8 bases remaining between them. Germline lookup yields CDR1 SQVTM and CDR2 ANQGSEA. The CDR3 is made up of 12 amino acids. CDR3 loop: CSVAITQETQYF. The CDR3 DNA follows: TGCAGCGTTGCAATAACACAAGAGACCCAGTACTTC.

J is TRBJ1-6 and V is TRBV18; no clear D gene. Per the germline V gene, CDR1 is KGHSH and CDR2 is LQKENI. V lost 4 bases and J 7 bases, leaving 8 bases between the germline ends. The CDR3 runs to 13 residues. CDR3 residues: CASSRSRNSPLHF. CDR3 nucleotide sequence: TGTGCCAGCTCACGGTCTCGGAATTCACCCCTCCACTTT. The full variable domain, in which reference TRBV18 and TRBJ1-6 provide the parts outside the CDR3, is NAGVMQNPRHLVRRRGQEARLRCSPMKGHSHVYWYRQLPEEGLKFMVYLQKENIIDESGMPKERFSAEFPKEGPSILRIQQVVRGDSAAYFCASSRSRNSPLHFGNGTRLTVT.

The rearrangement links TRBV19 to TRBJ1-1; maybe TRBD1 (5 bases). Germline CDR1 and CDR2: LNHDA and SQIVND (reference sequence). The germline V and J ends were trimmed by 3 bases and 7 bases, with 12 bases remaining between them. CDR3 length: 13 amino acids. The DNA for the CDR3 is TGTGCCAGTAGTATCCCGACAGCCCATGAAGCTTTCTTT. Its protein product is CASSIPTAHEAFF.

The gene calls are TRBV29-1 and TRBJ1-3; 7 bases line up with TRBD1. Losses at the gene ends were 7 bases for V and 0 bases for J; bases not matched to a gene: 3. Germline V gene data show CDR1 as SQVTM and CDR2 as ANQGSEA. This CDR3 spans 13 amino acids. The CDR3 DNA reads TGCAGCGCGGGACAGAGCTCTGGAAACACCATATATTTT. It codes for CSAGQSSGNTIYF. The whole variable domain, filled in from reference TRBV29-1 and TRBJ1-3, reads SAVISQKPSRDICQRGTSLTIQCQVDSQVTMMFWYRQQPGQSLTLIATANQGSEATYESGFVIDKFPISRPNLTFSTLTVSNMSPEDSSIYLCSAGQSSGNTIYFGEGSWLTVV.

This clone occurred once. The V and J genes are TRBV6-5 and TRBJ1-2, with 8 bases aligning to TRBD1. V was pared by 6 bases and J by 5 bases, with 5 bases of the junction left unmatched. There are 13 residues in the CDR3. Germline-derived CDR1 and CDR2 are MNHEY and SVGAGI. The CDR3 is CASSAGQAYGYTF. The CDR3 DNA reads as TGTGCCAGCAGCGCGGGACAGGCGTATGGCTACACCTTC.